This TCR beta chain was recovered during a study of blood T cell repertoires in COVID-19. Clones were read by immunoSEQ multiplex PCR, and TCRdb kept only the in-frame ones, dropping some. The table records around 100,000 clones, about 91% of them present only once. This CDR3 has 15 residues. From germline, CDR1 is MDHEN and CDR2 SYDVKM. V lost 11 bases, J lost 2 bases, and 7 bases stayed unmatched. This clone was seen just once. This rearrangement joins TRBV28 to TRBJ2-3; TRBD2 aligns across 13 bases. The clonotype originates from a human donor with active COVID-19. The donor label of this sample is uncertain. Sample: peripheral blood. CDR3 sequence reads: CAHGLAGVNTDTQYF. DNA for the CDR3: TGTGCCCATGGACTAGCGGGGGTGAACACAGATACGCAGTATTTT.